The 2 T cell receptor beta chains listed next were all sequenced from one sample in a study of cytomegalovirus exposure and HLA in healthy donors. 60 Vbeta and 13 Jbeta primers were used in PCR. The data were produced by immunoSEQ multiplex PCR, yet TCRdb's version contains in-frame clones alone and is incomplete. The sample comprises approximately 180,000 clones, 85% to 90% of which are singletons, and roughly 1.8% rests with the top ten. Sequenced input: PBMCs. The receptors here all came from a woman between 18 and 29 years old in good health and CMV-seronegative.

Comments on this clone: Other DNA sequences within the sample encode an identical CDR3. The V gene is TRBV2, the J gene TRBJ1-2, with unresolved D. Between the trimmed V and J ends, which lost 6 bases and 11 bases, there was a span of 16 bases. CDR3 length: 12 amino acids. Germline CDR1 reads SNHLY; CDR2 reads FYNNEI. CDR3 sequence reads: CASRRDLSGYTF. CDR3 in DNA: TGTGCCAGCAGGAGGGATCTGAGCGGTTACACCTTC.

V gene TRBV5-1 combines with J gene TRBJ1-3, with D hard to call. V was pared by 4 bases and J by 1 base, with 9 bases between. The CDR3 spans 14 residues. Germline CDR1 reads SGHRS; CDR2 reads YFSETQ. The CDR3 reads CASSPGESGNTIYF. The CDR3 region has the DNA TGCGCCAGCAGCCCCGGGGAGTCTGGAAACACCATATATTTT.